This TCR beta chain stems from a study of T cell responses to AZD1222 COVID-19 vaccine. Across the study: Pooling of second doses given at about 4 or about 12 weeks was done. Study conclusions and caveats: Repertoires were obtained only post-peak T cell response. Donors skewed white British and female; clonal diversity was possibly underestimated.

On this clone itself: Its antigen is undetermined.

TCRdb keeps only in-frame clones here, not all; method: immunoSEQ multiplex PCR. The sample has under 130,000 clones, 90% to 95% seen once. Trimming pared 0 bases from V and 0 bases from J, leaving 3 bases between. The CDR3 sequence is 14 residues long. The germline gives CDR1 MDHEN, CDR2 SYDVKM. This TCR came from an adult in good health. This rearrangement joins TRBV28 to TRBJ2-1; unclear D gene. This specimen was peripheral blood, taken on day 0 of AZD1222 vaccination. For the CDR3, the DNA is TGTGCCAGCAGTTTATGGAGCTCCTACAATGAGCAGTTCTTC. Protein sequence: CASSLWSSYNEQFF.